The rows below give T cell receptor beta chains drawn from one sample of a study of T cells after yellow fever vaccination. TCRdb redid the calling of the 5' RACE reads with MiXCR, one entry per CDR3 protein. The sample carries roughly 190,000 distinct CDR3 sequences, 9.5% to 11% recorded once. The sample in question was CD8+ T cells sorted from PBMCs, obtained 15 days after the yellow fever booster vaccination. The receptors stem from a man aged 18 to 29 who received the YFV17D yellow fever vaccine. The CDR3 runs from the conserved cysteine through the conserved F or W. The order of the fields is D gene, J gene, V gene, clone size, CDR3 DNA, CDR3 protein. D genes are given only for firm matches. The listing skips clone size in some rows; elsewhere it reads once, few, many or a size class.

D: -
J: TRBJ2-4
V: TRBV5-5
size: many
DNA: TGTGCCAGCAGCTTGGATGGCCAGCGGGTCAAAAACATTCAGTACTTC
CDR3: CASSLDGQRVKNIQYF

D: TRBD1
J: TRBJ2-3
V: TRBV6-1
size: few
DNA: TGTGCCAGCAGTGCCCGACAGGGCCTAGGGACAGATACGCAGTATTTT
CDR3: CASSARQGLGTDTQYF

D: TRBD2
J: TRBJ2-2
V: TRBV7-8
size: few
DNA: TGTGCCAGCAGCTTTCGTTCGGGACTAGCGGGGGTAGACACCGGGGAGCTGTTTTTT
CDR3: CASSFRSGLAGVDTGELFF

D: -
J: TRBJ1-1
V: TRBV6-5
size: -
DNA: TGTGCCAGCAGTTACGGTCGGACTGAAGCTTTCTTT
CDR3: CASSYGRTEAFF

D: -
J: TRBJ2-3
V: TRBV7-2
size: -
DNA: TGTGCCAGCATCCCCGTGGGAGACACAGATACGCAGTATTTT
CDR3: CASIPVGDTDTQYF

D: -
J: TRBJ2-2
V: TRBV24-1
size: -
DNA: TGTGCCACCCAACAGGCGAACACCGGGGAGCTGTTTTTT
CDR3: CATQQANTGELFF

D: -
J: TRBJ1-1
V: TRBV7-2
size: few
DNA: TGTGCCAGCGGTCCTCCGATCACTGAAGCTTTCTTT
CDR3: CASGPPITEAFF

D: TRBD2
J: TRBJ2-1
V: TRBV5-6
size: few
DNA: TGTGCCAGCAGCTTAGTTAGCGGGTATGAGCAGTTCTTC
CDR3: CASSLVSGYEQFF

D: -
J: TRBJ1-2
V: TRBV9
size: -
DNA: TGTGCCAGCAGCGTAGGTTCAGGAACTAACTATGGCTACACCTTC
CDR3: CASSVGSGTNYGYTF

D: TRBD1
J: TRBJ2-1
V: TRBV13
size: few
DNA: TGTGCCAGCAGCTCGCAGTCCGGGACAGCGAACAATGAGCAGTTCTTC
CDR3: CASSSQSGTANNEQFF

D: -
J: TRBJ2-5
V: TRBV5-1
size: many
DNA: TGCGCCAGCAGCTTGGCCCCGGTGGGGTGGGATTCGGAAGAGACCCAGTACTTC
CDR3: CASSLAPVGWDSEETQYF

D: -
J: TRBJ2-1
V: TRBV5-1
size: -
DNA: TGCGCCAGCAGCTTAACGGGGTCTACCTACAATGAGCAGTTCTTC
CDR3: CASSLTGSTYNEQFF

D: -
J: TRBJ2-2
V: TRBV7-3
size: few
DNA: TGTGCCAGCAGCCTCACGCTTCCACCCGAGGCCGGGGAGCTGTTTTTT
CDR3: CASSLTLPPEAGELFF

D: TRBD2
J: TRBJ2-1
V: TRBV4-3
size: -
DNA: TGCGCCAGCAGCCAAGGTCACGCGGGGGGTTACAATGAGCAGTTCTTC
CDR3: CASSQGHAGGYNEQFF

D: TRBD1
J: TRBJ1-2
V: TRBV11-2
size: -
DNA: TGTGCCAGCAGCGCGGACAGGGCTGGCTACACCTTC
CDR3: CASSADRAGYTF

D: -
J: TRBJ2-1
V: TRBV9
size: few
DNA: TGTGCCAGCAGCGCAAGGGATAATGAGCAGTTCTTC
CDR3: CASSARDNEQFF

D: -
J: TRBJ2-1
V: TRBV6-2/TRBV6-3
size: many
DNA: TGTGCCAGCAGTTACTCATCCTACAATGAGCAGTTCTTC
CDR3: CASSYSSYNEQFF

D: TRBD1
J: TRBJ1-6
V: TRBV12-3/TRBV12-4
size: -
DNA: TGTGCCAGCAGCCTCGACAGGGGCGGCAGGAATTCACCCCTCCACTTT
CDR3: CASSLDRGGRNSPLHF

D: TRBD1
J: TRBJ1-2
V: TRBV3-1
size: few
DNA: TGTGCCAGCAGCCAACAGGACAGGGCTGGCAGCTACACCTTC
CDR3: CASSQQDRAGSYTF

D: -
J: TRBJ2-2
V: TRBV5-1
size: few
DNA: TGCGCCAGCAGCTTGGGATACACCGGGGAGCTGTTTTTT
CDR3: CASSLGYTGELFF

D: -
J: TRBJ2-5
V: TRBV2
size: few
DNA: TGTGCCAGCCGAAAGACTGTTGGGAATCTCCAAGAGACCCAGTACTTC
CDR3: CASRKTVGNLQETQYF

D: -
J: TRBJ1-5
V: TRBV27
size: few
DNA: TGTGCCAGCAGCCACAGGGCGGGGAATCAGCCCCAGCATTTT
CDR3: CASSHRAGNQPQHF

D: -
J: TRBJ2-7
V: TRBV20-1
size: -
DNA: TGCAGTGCTACGGGTGGGAGAATCTACGAGCAGTACTTC
CDR3: CSATGGRIYEQYF

D: -
J: TRBJ2-7
V: TRBV20-1
size: few
DNA: TGCAGTGCTAGAGATACCCGGGGGACGGCCTACGAGCAGTACTTC
CDR3: CSARDTRGTAYEQYF

D: -
J: TRBJ2-7
V: TRBV7-7
size: many
DNA: TGTGCCAGCAGCTTAGGTGCAGGGGCCTCCTACGAGCAGTACTTC
CDR3: CASSLGAGASYEQYF

D: -
J: TRBJ1-2
V: TRBV7-6
size: few
DNA: TGTGCCAGCAGCACAGGCGCTTCTAACTATGGCTACACCTTC
CDR3: CASSTGASNYGYTF

D: -
J: TRBJ2-5
V: TRBV7-9
size: few
DNA: TGTGCCAGCCGCACCGTACCGGAGGAGACCCAGTACTTC
CDR3: CASRTVPEETQYF

D: TRBD1
J: TRBJ1-5
V: TRBV12-3/TRBV12-4
size: -
DNA: TGTGCCAGCAGGTCCACAGGGGATGGTGATCAGCCCCAGCATTTT
CDR3: CASRSTGDGDQPQHF

D: -
J: TRBJ2-1
V: TRBV3-1
size: many
DNA: TGTGCCAGCAGCCAGAGCGACAATGAGCAGTTCTTC
CDR3: CASSQSDNEQFF

D: -
J: TRBJ1-4
V: TRBV6-6
size: few
DNA: TGTGCCAGCAGCTCATTGAGACGGATAACTAATGAAAAACTGTTTTTT
CDR3: CASSSLRRITNEKLFF

D: -
J: TRBJ2-7
V: TRBV5-1
size: few
DNA: TGCGCCAGCAGCTTGGTGGGTTTCGAGCAGTACTTC
CDR3: CASSLVGFEQYF

D: -
J: TRBJ2-2
V: TRBV12-3/TRBV12-4
size: -
DNA: TGTGCCAGCAGTTCAGCAGGGGAAGGAAGGGGCGGGGAGCTGTTTTTT
CDR3: CASSSAGEGRGGELFF

D: TRBD1
J: TRBJ1-2
V: TRBV15
size: few
DNA: TGTGCCACCAGCAAACACGGACAGGGACACTATGGCTACACCTTC
CDR3: CATSKHGQGHYGYTF

D: TRBD1
J: TRBJ1-1
V: TRBV5-4
size: -
DNA: TGTGGCAGCAGCAGAGACAGGGAATACACTGAAGCTTTCTTT
CDR3: CGSSRDREYTEAFF

D: -
J: TRBJ2-7
V: TRBV5-1
size: few
DNA: TGCGCCAGCAGCTTAATTGACGGAGACTACGAGCAGTACTTC
CDR3: CASSLIDGDYEQYF

D: -
J: TRBJ2-1
V: TRBV7-9
size: few
DNA: TGTGCCAGCAGCTTAGAGGGGAATGAGCAGTTCTTC
CDR3: CASSLEGNEQFF

D: -
J: TRBJ2-3
V: TRBV20-1
size: -
DNA: TGCAGTGCTAGATTTCCCCTTCGGGATACGCAGTATTTT
CDR3: CSARFPLRDTQYF

D: -
J: TRBJ1-2
V: TRBV9
size: -
DNA: TGTGCCAGCACCCGGGGGGACGGCTATGGCTACACCTTC
CDR3: CASTRGDGYGYTF

D: -
J: TRBJ2-5
V: TRBV4-1
size: many
DNA: TGCGCCAGCAGCCAAGGTTCAGAGACCCAGTACTTC
CDR3: CASSQGSETQYF

D: -
J: TRBJ1-1
V: TRBV4-1
size: many
DNA: TGCGCCAGCAGCCAAGAGAGTGGGGGTGGCATGAACACTGAAGCTTTCTTT
CDR3: CASSQESGGGMNTEAFF

D: -
J: TRBJ1-5
V: TRBV5-5
size: few
DNA: TGTGCCAAACAGCTTTGGAAGGGGGGGCGAGGAACTAATCAGCCCCAGCATTTT
CDR3: CAKQLWKGGRGTNQPQHF

D: TRBD2
J: TRBJ2-1
V: TRBV30
size: -
DNA: TGTGCCTGGAAGAGCGGGGGAAACAATGAGCAGTTCTTC
CDR3: CAWKSGGNNEQFF

D: -
J: TRBJ1-1
V: TRBV12-3/TRBV12-4
size: few
DNA: TGTGCCAGCAGTTTAAATGTCGGTACCCTGAACACTGAAGCTTTCTTT
CDR3: CASSLNVGTLNTEAFF

D: TRBD2
J: TRBJ2-5
V: TRBV4-2
size: many
DNA: TGTGCCAGCAGCCAAGATCCGGGGGGACAAGAGACCCAGTACTTC
CDR3: CASSQDPGGQETQYF

D: TRBD2
J: TRBJ2-3
V: TRBV12-3/TRBV12-4
size: few
DNA: TGTGCCAGCAGCCGCACTAGCGGGGGAACGCTAATCACAGATACGCAGTATTTT
CDR3: CASSRTSGGTLITDTQYF